The 5 T cell receptor beta chains below were found in one sample sequenced in a study of T cell repertoires in cytomegalovirus infection. Their antigens remain unidentified. A single record per CDR3 protein comes from TCRdb applying MiXCR to the reads. Of under 200,000 distinct CDR3 sequences listed, about a fifth are singletons. Material: CD8+ T cells from cultured PBMCs, obtained from culture after CMV antigen stimulation. All receptors derive from a human donor in good health (CMV status not recorded). Some clones in this sample may be carry-over from other donors' samples.

This sequence joins TRBV7-9 and TRBJ2-2; 9 bases map to TRBD2. V gave up 6 bases and J gave up 2 bases; unmatched junction bases: 13. Germline loops: CDR1 SEHNR, CDR2 FQNEAQ (reference sequence). The CDR3 spans 18 residues. The DNA of the CDR3 is TGTGCCAGCAGGATCAAAATAGCGGGGGACATTAACACCGGGGAGCTGTTTTTT. Translation gives CASRIKIAGDINTGELFF.

The J gene is TRBJ1-1, the V gene TRBV13; D gene unclear. The CDR3 covers 15 residues. Germline assignment: CDR1 PRHDT and CDR2 FYEKMQ (reference sequence). V was pared by 0 bases and J by 1 base, with 9 bases between. For the CDR3, the DNA is TGTGCCAGCAGCTTAGGCCCTGCAGCGAACACTGAAGCTTTCTTT. Amino acids: CASSLGPAANTEAFF.

The chain carries TRBV10-2 and TRBJ1-4; D is unclear. Germline values: CDR1 WSHSY, CDR2 SAAADI. The V gene lost 1 base and the J gene lost 2 bases, with 11 bases spanning the gap. CDR3 size: 16 residues. Here the CDR3 reads CASSELNPSTNEKLFF. The CDR3 DNA sequence: TGCGCCAGCAGTGAGTTGAACCCTTCTACTAATGAAAAACTGTTTTTT.

Points on this clonotype: One end of the junction varies from germline; a read error may be responsible. The CDR3 DNA is TGTGCCAGCAGCCCCCAGGACGGAATCTTC. This codes for CASSPQDGIF. This chain connects TRBV7-2 to TRBJ1-2; D is ambiguous. This CDR3 has 10 amino acids. The germline CDR1 and CDR2 sequences are SGHTA and FQGNSA.

The chain combines TRBV11-2 with TRBJ2-2; D unclear. This CDR3 region has 15 residues. The ends were cut back, 4 bases at V and 3 bases at J, with 12 bases in the middle. Germline lookup yields CDR1 SGHAT and CDR2 FQNNGV. The CDR3 here is CASSYHRADTGELFF. Written as DNA, the CDR3 is TGTGCCAGCAGCTACCACCGGGCCGACACCGGGGAGCTGTTTTTT.